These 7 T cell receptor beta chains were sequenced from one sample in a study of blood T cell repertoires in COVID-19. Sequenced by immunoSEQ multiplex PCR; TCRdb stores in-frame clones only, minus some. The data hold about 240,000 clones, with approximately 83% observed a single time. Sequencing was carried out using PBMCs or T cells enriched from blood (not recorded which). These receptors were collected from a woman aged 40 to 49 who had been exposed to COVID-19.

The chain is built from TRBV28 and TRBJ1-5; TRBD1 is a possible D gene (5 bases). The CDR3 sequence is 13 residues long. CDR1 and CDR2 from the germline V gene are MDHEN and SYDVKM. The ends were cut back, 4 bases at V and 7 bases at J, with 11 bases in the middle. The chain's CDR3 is CASSWGVGQPQHF. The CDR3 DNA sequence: TGTGCCAGCAGTTGGGGGGTGGGCCAGCCCCAGCATTTT.

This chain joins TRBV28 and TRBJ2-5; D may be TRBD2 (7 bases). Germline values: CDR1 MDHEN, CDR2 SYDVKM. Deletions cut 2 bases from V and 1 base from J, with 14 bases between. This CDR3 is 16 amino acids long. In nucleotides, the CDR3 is TGTGCCAGCAGTTTAATTGGCGGGGGCCCCCAAGAGACCCAGTACTTC. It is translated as CASSLIGGGPQETQYF. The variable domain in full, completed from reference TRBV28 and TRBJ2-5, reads DVKVTQSSRYLVKRTGEKVFLECVQDMDHENMFWYRQDPGLGLRLIYFSYDVKMKEKGDIPEGYSVSREKKERFSLILESASTNQTSMYLCASSLIGGGPQETQYFGPGTRLLVL.

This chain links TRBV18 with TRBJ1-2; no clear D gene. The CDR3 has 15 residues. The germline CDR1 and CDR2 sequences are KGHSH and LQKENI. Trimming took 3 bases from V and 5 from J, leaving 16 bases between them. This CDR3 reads CASSPELANWYGYTF. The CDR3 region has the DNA TGTGCCAGCTCACCGGAGTTGGCTAATTGGTATGGCTACACCTTC.

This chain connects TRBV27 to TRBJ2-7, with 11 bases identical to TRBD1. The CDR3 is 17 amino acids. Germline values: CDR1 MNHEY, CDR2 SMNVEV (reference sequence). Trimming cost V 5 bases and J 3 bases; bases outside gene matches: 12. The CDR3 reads CASSRYPRTGGGYEQYF. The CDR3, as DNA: TGTGCCAGCAGTCGGTACCCAAGGACAGGGGGCGGCTACGAGCAGTACTTC.

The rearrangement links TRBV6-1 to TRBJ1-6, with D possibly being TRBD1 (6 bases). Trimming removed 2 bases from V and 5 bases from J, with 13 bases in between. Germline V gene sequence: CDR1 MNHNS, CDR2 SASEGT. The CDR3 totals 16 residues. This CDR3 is CASSEFSGHNNSPLHF. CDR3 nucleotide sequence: TGTGCCAGCAGTGAATTCTCGGGACACAATAATTCACCCCTCCACTTT.

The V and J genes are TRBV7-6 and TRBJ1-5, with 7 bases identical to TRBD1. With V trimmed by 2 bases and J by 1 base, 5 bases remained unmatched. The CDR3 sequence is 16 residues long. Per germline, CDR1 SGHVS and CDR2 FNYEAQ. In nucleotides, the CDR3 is TGTGCCAGCAGCTTATTCAAGGGGGCGAGCAATCAGCCCCAGCATTTT. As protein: CASSLFKGASNQPQHF.

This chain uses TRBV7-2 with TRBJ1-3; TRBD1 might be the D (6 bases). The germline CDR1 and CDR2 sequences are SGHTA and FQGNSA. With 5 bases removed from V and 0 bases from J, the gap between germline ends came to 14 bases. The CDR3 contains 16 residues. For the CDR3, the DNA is TGTGCCAGCAGCACCATAGGACAGAGCTCTGGAAACACCATATATTTT. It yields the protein CASSTIGQSSGNTIYF. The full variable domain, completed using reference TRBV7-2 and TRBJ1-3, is GAGVSQSPSNKVTEKGKDVELRCDPISGHTALYWYRQSLGQGLEFLIYFQGNSAPDKSGLPSDRFSAERTGGSVSTLTIQRTQQEDSAVYLCASSTIGQSSGNTIYFGEGSWLTVV.